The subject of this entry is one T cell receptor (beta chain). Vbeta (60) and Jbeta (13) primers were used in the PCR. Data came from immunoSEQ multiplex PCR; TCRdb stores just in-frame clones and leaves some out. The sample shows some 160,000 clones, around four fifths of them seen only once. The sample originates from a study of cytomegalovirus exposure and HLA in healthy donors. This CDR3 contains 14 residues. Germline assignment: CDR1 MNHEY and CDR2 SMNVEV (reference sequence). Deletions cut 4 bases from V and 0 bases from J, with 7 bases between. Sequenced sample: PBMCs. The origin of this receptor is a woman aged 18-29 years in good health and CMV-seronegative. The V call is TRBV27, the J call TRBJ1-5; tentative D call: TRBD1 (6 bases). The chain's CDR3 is CASSSQGSNQPQHF. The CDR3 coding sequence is TGTGCCAGCAGTTCACAGGGTAGCAATCAGCCCCAGCATTTT.